A selection of T cell receptor beta chains follows, all from one sample in a study of blood T cell repertoires in COVID-19. Sequencing used immunoSEQ multiplex PCR; TCRdb keeps in-frame clones, though not all of them. Of fewer than 70,000 clones listed, approximately 87% are singletons. The sample comprised peripheral blood. All receptors come from a human donor in a cohort sampled during active COVID-19. Each CDR3 is given with its conserved first and last residue. Fields, in order: V gene, J gene, D gene, clone size, CDR3 DNA, CDR3 protein. A D gene is named only where the DNA matches it firmly. Size is omitted from some rows. Given values are once, few, many or a class for expanded clones.

TRBV29-1	TRBJ2-7	TRBD1	NA	TGCAGCGTTGAAGATCTGGGGACAGGCTCCTACGAGCAGTACTTC	CSVEDLGTGSYEQYF
TRBV4-3	TRBJ2-3	TRBD2	NA	TGCGCCAGCAGCCAAGGACCTGGGAGGGAGAGCACAGATACGCAGTATTTT	CASSQGPGRESTDTQYF
TRBV29-1	TRBJ2-7	TRBD2	NA	TGCAGCGTCGTCCACCTGGCTAGCGGGAGATACGAGCAGTACTTC	CSVVHLASGRYEQYF
TRBV19	TRBJ1-2	NA	NA	TGTGCCAGTAGTCATCCCTCGAGTAACTATGGCTACACCTTC	CASSHPSSNYGYTF
TRBV4-1	TRBJ1-6	NA	NA	TGCGCCAGCAGCCGACAGCTTAATTCACCCCTCCACTTT	CASSRQLNSPLHF
TRBV6-1	TRBJ2-1	NA	NA	TGTGCCAGCAGTGAATCCCCAGGGGTTGAGCAGTTCTTC	CASSESPGVEQFF
TRBV28	TRBJ2-7	NA	NA	TGTGCCAGCAGCCGCGGGACAGCTGAGCAGTACTTC	CASSRGTAEQYF
TRBV28	TRBJ1-4	NA	NA	TGTGCCAGCAGTCCTAGGGGGAGAGAGGGACTGTTTTTT	CASSPRGREGLFF
TRBV19	TRBJ1-5	TRBD1	NA	TGTGCCAGTAGACATACAGGGGGCGGCAATCAGCCCCAGCATTTT	CASRHTGGGNQPQHF
TRBV9	TRBJ2-5	TRBD2	NA	TGTGCCAGCTCTCCACTAGCGGGAGGGAGAACCGGGGAGACCCAGTACTTC	CASSPLAGGRTGETQYF
TRBV29-1	TRBJ2-7	NA	NA	TGCAGCGTTGAGGGCGAGGGCGGCTACGAGCAGTACTTC	CSVEGEGGYEQYF
TRBV4-3	TRBJ2-3	NA	NA	TGCGCCAGCAGCCAATCCCCGGGCGGGGGCCGCACAGATACGCAGTATTTT	CASSQSPGGGRTDTQYF
TRBV7-9	TRBJ2-7	NA	NA	TGTGCCAGCAGCTCCCTGAGTAGTACCTACGAGCAGTACTTC	CASSSLSSTYEQYF
TRBV19	TRBJ2-1	NA	NA	TGTGCCAGTAGTATAGGGCCGTCCAGGTACAATGAGCAGTTCTTC	CASSIGPSRYNEQFF
TRBV4-3	TRBJ2-2	NA	NA	TGCGCCAGCAGCCAAGCTATCGGGGCCGGGGAGCTGTTTTTT	CASSQAIGAGELFF
TRBV7-9	TRBJ1-1	TRBD1	NA	TGTGCCAGTGACAGGGGGGACACAGTGAACACTGAAGCTTTCTTT	CASDRGDTVNTEAFF
TRBV2	TRBJ2-7	TRBD2	NA	TGTGCCACGGGGGGGCCGGGGGGACTAGCGACATACGAGCAGTACTTC	CATGGPGGLATYEQYF
TRBV27	TRBJ2-7	TRBD1	NA	TGTGCCAGCAGTTTCGGCAGGGGGTTATACGAGCAGTACTTC	CASSFGRGLYEQYF
TRBV13	TRBJ2-2	TRBD1	NA	TGTGCCAGCAGCCCTACCGACAGGGCCGGGGAGCTGTTTTTT	CASSPTDRAGELFF
TRBV30	TRBJ1-2	TRBD1	NA	TGTGCCTGGAGAGAGGGGGCCGGCCTCTGGAATGGCTACACCTTC	CAWREGAGLWNGYTF
TRBV5-6	TRBJ1-5	NA	NA	TGTGCCAGCAGCCAGGGATCGGGTAGTCAGCCCCAGCATTTT	CASSQGSGSQPQHF
TRBV3-1/TRBV3-2	TRBJ1-5	TRBD1	once	TGTGCCAGCAGCCAAGATAGATTAGGGGGCGTAGACAATCAGCCCCAGCATTTT	CASSQDRLGGVDNQPQHF
TRBV20-1	TRBJ1-2	NA	NA	TGCAGTGCTCGTGGGACACGAATAGATAGGAGCTACACCTTC	CSARGTRIDRSYTF
TRBV18	TRBJ1-2	NA	NA	TGTGCCAGCTCACCAACCCCCACCGACTACTATGGCTACACCTTC	CASSPTPTDYYGYTF
TRBV18	TRBJ1-2	TRBD1	NA	TGTGCCAGCTCACCTGGACAGGGCAGAGGCTACACCTTC	CASSPGQGRGYTF
TRBV30	TRBJ1-6	NA	NA	TGTGCCTGGAGTGCAGGGGTATACTCCTATAATTCACCCCTCCACTTT	CAWSAGVYSYNSPLHF
TRBV13	TRBJ2-6	TRBD1	NA	TGTGCCAGCGGGGGGGACAGGGTCTCTGGGGCCAACGTCCTGACTTTC	CASGGDRVSGANVLTF
TRBV5-5	TRBJ2-7	NA	NA	TGTGCCAGCAGCTCCTTAGCGACGAACTACGAGCAGTACTTC	CASSSLATNYEQYF
TRBV2	TRBJ2-7	NA	NA	TGTGCCAGCAGTGAGTCAGGGTCCTACGAGCAGTACTTC	CASSESGSYEQYF
TRBV12-3/TRBV12-4	TRBJ1-2	TRBD1	NA	TGTGCCAGCAGCAGGGACAGCTATGGCTACACCTTC	CASSRDSYGYTF
TRBV12-3/TRBV12-4	TRBJ1-1	NA	NA	TGTGCCAGCAGCCTGGGGAGCACTGAAGCTTTCTTT	CASSLGSTEAFF
TRBV19	TRBJ2-2	NA	NA	TGTGCCAGTAGCCACTGGGGGGAGCTGTTTTTT	CASSHWGELFF
TRBV7-2	TRBJ2-2	NA	NA	TGTGCCAGCCTACAACCCGATGGACAGTCCACCGGGGAGCTGTTTTTT	CASLQPDGQSTGELFF
TRBV19	TRBJ2-7	TRBD2	NA	TGTGCCAGTAGTATCCACGTAGCGGGACCCTCCTACGAGCAGTACTTC	CASSIHVAGPSYEQYF
TRBV3-1/TRBV3-2	TRBJ2-7	NA	NA	TGTGCCAGCAGCCCTCGGGGGTTCAACGAGCAGTACTTC	CASSPRGFNEQYF
TRBV2	TRBJ2-3	TRBD2	NA	TGTGCCACCCCGGGACTAGCGGGATTCTACGATACGCAGTATTTT	CATPGLAGFYDTQYF
TRBV18	TRBJ1-1	TRBD1	NA	TGTGCCAGCTCAGGACAGGGAACAGCTGAAGCTTTCTTT	CASSGQGTAEAFF
TRBV9	TRBJ2-3	TRBD2	NA	TGTGCCAGCAGCGTAGCTGTAAGCGGGAGGCCAGGAAGTGCAGATACGCAGTATTTT	CASSVAVSGRPGSADTQYF
TRBV7-8	TRBJ2-7	TRBD2	NA	TGTGCCAGCAGCTACCCACTAGCGGGGGTACGTTTGGGCGAGCAGTACTTC	CASSYPLAGVRLGEQYF
TRBV13	TRBJ2-7	NA	NA	TGTGCCAGCAGCCCCGGGAAAATCCTCTCCTACGAGCAGTACTTC	CASSPGKILSYEQYF
TRBV9	TRBJ2-1	TRBD2	NA	TGTGCCAGCAGCACTAGCGGCGGGTTCGATGAGCAGTTCTTC	CASSTSGGFDEQFF
TRBV11-2	TRBJ2-2	NA	NA	TGTGCCAGCAGCTTAGACTCGTTCCGTTTGAGACAGATCTCCGGGGAGCTGTTTTTT	CASSLDSFRLRQISGELFF
TRBV4-1	TRBJ2-1	NA	NA	TGCGCCAGCAGCCAGGACTGGAGCTCCTACAATGAGCAGTTCTTC	CASSQDWSSYNEQFF
TRBV19	TRBJ1-2	TRBD1	few	TGTGCCAGTAGTCCAGGGGGAAACGACTATGGCTACACCTTC	CASSPGGNDYGYTF
TRBV27	TRBJ1-1	NA	NA	TGTGCCAGCAGTTTATCGGCAGGGTTGAACACTGAAGCTTTCTTT	CASSLSAGLNTEAFF
TRBV30	TRBJ1-5	TRBD1	NA	TGTGCCTGGAGGGTAAAGGGTGGGACAGGGAGCCCTAGAGAGCCCCAGCATTTT	CAWRVKGGTGSPREPQHF
TRBV6-5	TRBJ2-5	NA	NA	TGTGCCAGCAGTTTCCAGGCACGGCCGCCGGAGACCCAGTACTTC	CASSFQARPPETQYF
TRBV7-2	TRBJ2-1	TRBD2	once	TGTGCCAGCAGCTTACTAGCGGGCTCCTACAATGAGCAGTTCTTC	CASSLLAGSYNEQFF
TRBV9	TRBJ2-2	TRBD1	NA	TGTGCCAGCAGCGGGACAGGGTCGGATTCAGACGGGGAGCTGTTTTTT	CASSGTGSDSDGELFF
TRBV30	TRBJ1-6	NA	few	TGTGCCTGGATGTGGGGAGGGTCCCTCCACTTT	CAWMWGGSLHF
TRBV2	TRBJ2-6	NA	NA	TGTGCCAGCAGGACCGGACAGATAGGGTCGGCTGGGGCCAACGTCCTGACTTTC	CASRTGQIGSAGANVLTF
TRBV6-5	TRBJ1-2	NA	NA	TGTGCCAGCAGGCTAAGACACACTAACTATGGCTACACCTTC	CASRLRHTNYGYTF
TRBV19	TRBJ2-2	TRBD2	NA	TGTGCCAGTAGTATGGCTAGCGGGGGGTACACCGGGGAGCTGTTTTTT	CASSMASGGYTGELFF
TRBV5-4	TRBJ2-5	TRBD2	NA	TGTGCCAGCAGCTTTGCGGGAGGTTATACGGAGACCCAGTACTTC	CASSFAGGYTETQYF
TRBV7-9	TRBJ2-3	TRBD2	NA	TGTGCCAGCAGCCCGAAGCGACTAGCGGGAGGGGTGGATACGCAGTATTTT	CASSPKRLAGGVDTQYF
TRBV2	TRBJ2-5	NA	NA	TGTGCCAGCAGCCGCACCCGCACAGGGAGGGGGACCCAGTACTTC	CASSRTRTGRGTQYF
TRBV25-1	TRBJ1-1	NA	NA	TGTGCCAGCAGTCTGGGAGCAGGATCTTTCTTT	CASSLGAGSFF